The clone carrying this T cell receptor beta chain is medium-sized in the sample. What it binds is not known. This specimen comes from a study of memory CD4+ T cells and cytomegalovirus serostatus. Single viable CD3+CD4+CD8-CD45RO+ cells were sorted as the memory CD4+ T cells. Generated by immunoSEQ multiplex PCR, the TCRdb table keeps only in-frame clones and is missing some. This table holds tens of thousands of clones, 75% to 80% found once. Study-wide results and caveats: Suggested: most of the CMV-linked TCR signature lies in CD4+ memory cells. A US-trained random forest predicted CMV serostatus with median AUC around 0.91.

The sequencing input was memory CD4+ T cells from blood. The source is an adult in good health and CMV-seropositive.

The CDR3 region is CASSQRSPSGGAYGEQFF. In nucleotides, the CDR3 is TGTGCCAGCAGCCAAAGGTCGCCGAGCGGGGGGGCGTACGGTGAGCAGTTCTTC. This chain connects TRBV14 to TRBJ2-1; 10 positions match TRBD2. Per the germline V gene, CDR1 is SGHDN and CDR2 is FVKESK. The V segment lost 2 bases and the J segment 9 bases; nucleotides outside the gene matches: 16. This CDR3 has 18 residues.